Below are 21 T cell receptor beta chains sequenced from a single sample in a study of CD8 T cells in Susac syndrome. With random hexamers, reverse transcription was performed on roughly 0.5 to 1 ug of RNA. TCRdb itself ran the immunoSEQ multiplex PCR reads through MiXCR, one entry per CDR3 protein. The table includes around 170,000 distinct CDR3 sequences, approximately 95% detected once. The specimen was CD8+ T cells from PBMCs. The receptors were sampled from a human donor with Susac syndrome.

This sequence joins TRBV20-1 and TRBJ2-5; D may be TRBD1 (6 bases). Trimming took 1 base from V and 6 from J, leaving 9 bases between them. CDR1 is DFQATT and CDR2 is SNEGSKA in the germline V gene (reference sequence). CDR3 length equals 12 residues. CDR3: CSARAGQKTQYF. The CDR3 DNA follows: TGCAGTGCTAGAGCGGGACAAAAGACCCAGTACTTC.

This sequence joins TRBV6-5 and TRBJ2-7; weak D call: TRBD2 (5 bases). The germline V and J ends were trimmed by 2 bases and 4 bases, with 6 bases remaining between them. Germline values: CDR1 MNHEY, CDR2 SVGAGI. This CDR3 contains 12 residues. The CDR3 loop is CASSYEGYEQYF. The CDR3 DNA sequence: TGTGCCAGCAGTTACGAGGGATACGAGCAGTACTTC.

This chain links TRBV20-1 with TRBJ2-1; D remains ambiguous. The germline CDR1 and CDR2 sequences are DFQATT and SNEGSKA (reference sequence). Trimming stripped 5 bases from V and 10 bases from J, with 3 bases between. This CDR3 is built from 8 residues. CDR3 sequence (DNA): TGCAGTGCTGCGGAGCAGTTCTTC. Its protein is CSAAEQFF.

V usage is TRBV6-2 or TRBV6-3 and J usage is TRBJ1-5, with 9 bases that match TRBD1. The CDR3 is made up of 13 amino acids. Germline values: CDR1 MNHEY, CDR2 SVGEGT. J lost 5 bases, V lost 6 bases, and 2 bases had no gene match. CDR3 DNA sequence: TGTGCCAGCAGCGACAGGGGGGATCAGCCCCAGCATTTT. It translates to CASSDRGDQPQHF.

The rearrangement links TRBV7-9 to TRBJ2-5; TRBD2 is a possible D gene (6 bases). V was clipped by 11 bases and J by 4 bases, with 11 bases between them. This CDR3 has 11 amino acids. The germline gives CDR1 SEHNR, CDR2 FQNEAQ (reference sequence). This CDR3 is CAGGLLETQYF. CDR3 in DNA: TGTGCCGGAGGGCTGTTAGAGACCCAGTACTTC.

The chain uses TRBV6-5 and TRBJ1-1; perhaps TRBD1 as D (6 bases). The V gene's germline CDR1 is MNHEY and CDR2 SVGAGI. The CDR3 is made up of 15 amino acids. V lost 5 bases and J lost 4, with 17 bases in between. Here the CDR3 DNA reads TGTGCCAGCAGTAGCCCGTTCGGGACACTCACTGAAGCTTTCTTT. This codes for CASSSPFGTLTEAFF.

The chain employs TRBV5-4 and TRBJ2-1, with D perhaps TRBD2 (5 bases). Germline V gives CDR1 SGHNT, CDR2 YYREEE (reference sequence). The CDR3 is 14 residues long. The ends were cut back, 8 bases at V and 0 bases at J, with 12 bases in the middle. The CDR3 spells CASSLGSSYNEQFF. The CDR3 bases are TGTGCCAGTAGTCTAGGGAGCTCCTACAATGAGCAGTTCTTC.

The V and J genes are TRBV27 and TRBJ1-6; D is undetermined. V lost 3 bases to trimming and J lost 4 bases, with 16 bases between them. This CDR3 has 17 amino acids. Germline lookup yields CDR1 MNHEY and CDR2 SMNVEV (reference sequence). CDR3 sequence: CASSFRGDGVYNSPLHF. The DNA of the CDR3 is TGTGCCAGCAGTTTCCGTGGGGATGGTGTTTATAATTCACCCCTCCACTTT.

The chain has TRBV27 and TRBJ1-2; 8 bases are shared with TRBD1. The V segment lost 3 bases and the J segment 5 bases; nucleotides outside the gene matches: 8. The CDR3 loop spans 15 amino acids. Germline loops: CDR1 MNHEY, CDR2 SMNVEV (reference sequence). Here the CDR3 reads CASSFFSGGAYGYTF. For the CDR3, the DNA is TGTGCCAGCAGTTTCTTCTCAGGGGGCGCGTATGGCTACACCTTC.

The V and J genes are TRBV5-1 and TRBJ2-1, with TRBD2 matching over 8 bases. V lost 1 base to trimming and J lost 2 bases; unmatched junction nucleotides: 2. The CDR3 consists of 15 residues. CDR1 and CDR2 (germline): SGHRS, YFSETQ. Here the CDR3 DNA reads TGCGCCAGCAGCTTGACTAGCGGAGCCTACAATGAGCAGTTCTTC. It is translated as CASSLTSGAYNEQFF. Supplemented by reference TRBV5-1 and TRBJ2-1, the full variable domain reads KAGVTQTPRYLIKTRGQQVTLSCSPISGHRSVSWYQQTPGQGLQFLFEYFSETQRNKGNFPGRFSGRQFSNSRSEMNVSTLELGDSALYLCASSLTSGAYNEQFFGPGTRLTVL.

The chain uses TRBV9 and TRBJ2-3; D perhaps matches TRBD1 (5 bases). Trimming took 0 bases from V and 3 from J, leaving 14 bases between them. The V gene's germline CDR1 is SGDLS and CDR2 YYNGEE. The CDR3 has 16 residues. DNA for the CDR3: TGTGCCAGCAGCGTAGTAGGACACCAAGGGACAGATACGCAGTATTTT. Translated: CASSVVGHQGTDTQYF.

The chain carries TRBV7-9 and TRBJ2-1, with D perhaps matching TRBD2 (6 bases). The CDR3 is 17 amino acids. V lost 4 bases to trimming and J lost 8 bases, with 24 bases between them. CDR1 SEHNR and CDR2 FQNEAQ come from the germline V gene (reference sequence). The CDR3 here is CASSSDYGRAVLYEQFF. CDR3 sequence (DNA): TGTGCCAGCAGCTCGGACTACGGCCGCGCCGTGTTGTATGAGCAGTTCTTC.

The V and J genes are TRBV7-8 and TRBJ2-3; 15 bases map to TRBD2. Germline V gives CDR1 SGHVS, CDR2 FQNEAQ. This CDR3 region has 18 residues. The V segment lost 5 bases and the J segment 2 bases; nucleotides outside the gene matches: 8. The CDR3 DNA is TGTGCCAGCAGCCTGGGACTAGCGGGGGGCCCATACACAGATACGCAGTATTTT. Amino acid sequence: CASSLGLAGGPYTDTQYF.

The chain combines TRBV27 with TRBJ1-2, with D tentatively TRBD1 (6 bases). V was trimmed by 0 bases and J by 4 bases, leaving 9 bases between them. From germline, CDR1 is MNHEY and CDR2 SMNVEV (reference sequence). The CDR3 covers 14 residues. The chain's CDR3 is CASSLSQGSYGYTF. CDR3 nucleotide sequence: TGTGCCAGCAGTTTATCCCAGGGGAGCTATGGCTACACCTTC.

This chain connects TRBV29-1 to TRBJ2-3; 7 nucleotides line up with TRBD1. Germline V gene sequence: CDR1 SQVTM, CDR2 ANQGSEA. This CDR3 is built from 14 residues. V shed 7 bases and J 5 bases; nucleotides not matched to a gene: 12. CDR3 in DNA: TGCAGCGCCTCCGGGACAGTAGGAATAGATACGCAGTATTTT. This sequence encodes CSASGTVGIDTQYF.

CDR3 in DNA: TGTGCCAGCAGTCCGGGACAGGGGCGGTTCGAGCAGTACTTC. Its protein product is CASSPGQGRFEQYF. The genes are TRBV12-3 or TRBV12-4 and TRBJ2-7; TRBD1 matches 10 bases. The V segment lost 5 bases and the J segment 6 bases; nucleotides outside the gene matches: 7. This CDR3 comprises 14 residues.

Details on this clonotype: A junction end diverges from the germline sequence, so it may reflect a read error. The genes are TRBV7-7 and TRBJ2-5, with D possibly being TRBD1 (5 bases). The length of the CDR3 is 15 residues. Germline V lookup: CDR1 SSHAT, CDR2 FNYEAQ (reference sequence). Written as DNA, the CDR3 is TGTGCTAGCAGCCCCCTTTACAGGAACCAAGAGACCCAGTACTTC. This encodes CASSPLYRNQETQYF.

The chain recombines TRBV4-2 with TRBJ2-1, with TRBD2 matching 9 bases. The CDR3 sequence is 17 residues long. Trimming took 0 bases from V and 6 from J; bases not matched to a gene: 9. From germline, CDR1 is LGHNA and CDR2 YNFKEQ. CDR3 sequence: CASSQELAGGGANEQFF. The CDR3 DNA reads TGTGCCAGCAGCCAAGAGTTGGCCGGCGGGGGGGCCAATGAGCAGTTCTTC.

The J gene is TRBJ2-1, the V gene TRBV7-9; D gene uncertain. The V and J ends lost 3 bases and 2 bases respectively, with 11 bases between them. Per the germline V gene, CDR1 is SEHNR and CDR2 is FQNEAQ (reference sequence). The CDR3 is 15 amino acids. The CDR3 loop is CASSLVAGPYNEQFF. DNA for the CDR3: TGTGCCAGCAGCTTGGTGGCAGGACCCTACAATGAGCAGTTCTTC.

The rearrangement joins TRBV9 to TRBJ1-3; weak D call: TRBD1 (5 bases). Germline V CDR1 and CDR2: SGDLS, YYNGEE. Between the trimmed V and J ends, which lost 1 base and 2 bases, there was a span of 10 bases. This CDR3 spans 15 amino acids. CDR3 DNA: TGTGCCAGCAGCGTATCTGGGACGACTGGAAACACCATATATTTT. This translates into CASSVSGTTGNTIYF.

The chain is built from TRBV3-1 and TRBJ2-2, with 13 bases matching TRBD2. Trimming took 6 bases from V and 5 from J; bases not matched to a gene: 6. Germline values: CDR1 LGHDT, CDR2 YNNKEL (reference sequence). CDR3 size: 16 residues. DNA of the CDR3: TGTGCCAGCAGGCCGACTAGCGGGGGGCCGACCGGGGAGCTGTTTTTT. This sequence encodes CASRPTSGGPTGELFF.